The sequence of this T cell receptor beta chain was determined in a study of cytomegalovirus exposure and HLA in healthy donors. Vbeta (60) and Jbeta (13) primers were used in the PCR. Profiled with immunoSEQ multiplex PCR; TCRdb holds only in-frame clones, not every one. The repertoire holds roughly 130,000 clones, with less than 85% as singletons. As to this clone: Its antigen is undetermined.

Overall study results and limits: Another analysis was done later, and it associated approximately 15,000 TCR beta sequences with HLA alleles at 0.05 false discovery rate. Diagnosis of cytomegalovirus status made by the classifier reportedly showed high specificity and sensitivity. Sequencing likely produced, as an artifact, a cluster of highly shared sequence variants.

V trimming: 8 bases; J trimming: 4 bases; junction bases outside the gene matches: 3. Germline CDR1 and CDR2: SNHLY and FYNNEI. This CDR3 is built from 12 residues. This TCR came from a male donor in good health and CMV-seronegative. The chain carries TRBV2 and TRBJ2-5; 8 bases line up with TRBD1. Input material: PBMCs. The CDR3 DNA reads TGTGCCAGCTCCGACAGGGGAGAGACCCAGTACTTC. The encoded protein is CASSDRGETQYF.